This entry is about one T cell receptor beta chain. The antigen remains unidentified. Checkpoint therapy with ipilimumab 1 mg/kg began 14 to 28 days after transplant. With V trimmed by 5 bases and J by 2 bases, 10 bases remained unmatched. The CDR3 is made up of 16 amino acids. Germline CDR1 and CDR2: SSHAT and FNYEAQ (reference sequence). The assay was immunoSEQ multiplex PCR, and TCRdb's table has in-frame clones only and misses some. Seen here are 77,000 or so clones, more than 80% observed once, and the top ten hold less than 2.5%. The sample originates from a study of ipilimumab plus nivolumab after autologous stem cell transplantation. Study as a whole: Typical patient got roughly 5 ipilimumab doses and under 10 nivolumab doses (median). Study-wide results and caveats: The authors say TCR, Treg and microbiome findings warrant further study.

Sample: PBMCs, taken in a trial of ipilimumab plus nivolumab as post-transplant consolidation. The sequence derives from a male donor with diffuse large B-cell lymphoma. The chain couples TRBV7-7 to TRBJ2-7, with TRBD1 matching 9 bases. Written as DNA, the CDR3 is TGTGCCAGCAGCCCAACAGGGGGCAAAAATACCTACGAGCAGTACTTC. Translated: CASSPTGGKNTYEQYF.